These T cell receptor beta chains were read from a single sample in a study of regulatory T cells in long-lasting Graves disease. TCRdb re-derived calls from the multiplex PCR reads in MiXCR, one entry per CDR3 protein. The repertoire holds 300,000 to 350,000 distinct CDR3 sequences, with about 19% as singletons. The source material was peripheral blood mononuclear cells (PBMCs), sampled when the disease was refractory, from a patient treated with antithyroid drugs. The receptors stem from a female donor with Graves disease. CDR3s include the opening cysteine and the closing phenylalanine or tryptophan. The D gene is left open where the match is weak. The size field is filled for only some rows; it gives once, few, many or a size class.

V gene,J gene,D gene,clone size,CDR3 protein,CDR3 DNA
TRBV6-1,TRBJ2-3,TRBD2,few,CASRAGGTTDTQYF,TGTGCCAGCAGGGCGGGGGGGACCACAGATACGCAGTATTTT
TRBV6-5,TRBJ1-6,NA,many,CASSYRAGASSPLHF,TGTGCCAGCAGTTACCGGGCAGGGGCGAGTTCACCCCTCCACTTT
TRBV2,TRBJ2-1,NA,NA,CASNDPGYNEQFF,TGTGCCAGCAACGACCCAGGTTACAATGAGCAGTTCTTC
TRBV5-6,TRBJ2-7,NA,NA,CASSFWGSIYEQYF,TGTGCCAGCAGCTTCTGGGGGAGCATCTACGAGCAGTACTTC
TRBV20-1,TRBJ1-6,TRBD1,NA,CSARGVTGANSPLHF,TGCAGTGCTAGAGGTGTGACAGGGGCTAATTCACCCCTCCACTTT
TRBV13,TRBJ2-3,TRBD2,few,CASSVLAGPPSTDTQYF,TGTGCCAGCAGCGTACTAGCGGGACCGCCTAGCACAGATACGCAGTATTTT
TRBV6-1,TRBJ2-6,NA,few,CASSPGELGANVLTF,TGTGCCAGCAGTCCCGGGGAGCTGGGGGCCAACGTCCTGACTTTC
TRBV3-1,TRBJ2-7,NA,few,CASSQGTGRSYEQYF,TGTGCCAGCAGCCAAGGAACTGGTAGGAGCTACGAGCAGTACTTC
TRBV6-1,TRBJ2-5,NA,few,CASRPEILETQYF,TGTGCCAGCAGACCCGAAATTTTGGAGACCCAGTACTTC
TRBV7-2,TRBJ2-7,TRBD1,many,CASSLGPRQGDPYEQYF,TGTGCCAGCAGCTTAGGTCCCCGACAGGGGGACCCGTACGAGCAGTACTTC
TRBV19,TRBJ1-1,NA,many,CASSQDYFEAFF,TGTGCCAGTAGTCAAGACTACTTTGAAGCTTTCTTT
TRBV6-2/TRBV6-3,TRBJ2-7,NA,many,CASSYRIDHEQYF,TGTGCCAGCAGTTACCGAATAGACCACGAGCAGTACTTC
TRBV7-2,TRBJ2-7,TRBD2,many,CASSYSGGSHEQYF,TGTGCCAGCAGCTATAGCGGGGGGTCCCACGAGCAGTACTTC
TRBV7-9,TRBJ2-7,NA,NA,CASEGTTYEQYF,TGTGCCAGCGAAGGCACTACCTACGAGCAGTACTTC
TRBV11-2,TRBJ1-4,TRBD1,many,CASSLAQTGVFEKLFF,TGTGCCAGCAGCTTAGCCCAGACAGGGGTGTTTGAAAAACTGTTTTTT
TRBV6-1,TRBJ1-2,NA,few,CASSPNRDSTSYGYTF,TGTGCCAGCAGTCCTAACCGGGATTCCACTTCCTATGGCTACACCTTC
TRBV11-2,TRBJ1-4,NA,many,CASSSVTANEKLFF,TGTGCCAGCAGCTCGGTAACTGCAAATGAAAAACTGTTTTTT
TRBV12-3/TRBV12-4,TRBJ2-7,NA,many,CASSSRGEQYF,TGTGCCAGCAGTTCTAGGGGGGAGCAGTACTTC
TRBV29-1,TRBJ1-6,NA,many,CSVVDTGLGSPLHF,TGCAGCGTAGTGGACACGGGATTAGGTTCACCCCTCCACTTT
TRBV18,TRBJ1-1,NA,NA,CASSPERGANTEAFF,TGTGCCAGCTCACCGGAGCGGGGGGCGAACACTGAAGCTTTCTTT
TRBV4-1,TRBJ1-1,NA,NA,CASSQDGQVGSEAFF,TGCGCCAGCAGCCAAGATGGGCAAGTGGGCAGTGAAGCTTTCTTT
TRBV18,TRBJ1-1,TRBD1,NA,CASSPRDSLNTEAFF,TGTGCCAGCTCACCTCGGGACAGTCTGAACACTGAAGCTTTCTTT
TRBV20-1,TRBJ2-7,NA,NA,CSAAGGHYERYF,TGCAGTGCTGCCGGGGGCCACTACGAGCGGTACTTC
TRBV3-1,TRBJ1-2,NA,few,CASSQDLGGSAYGYTF,TGTGCCAGCAGCCAAGATCTAGGGGGGTCGGCCTATGGCTACACCTTC
TRBV6-5,TRBJ1-5,NA,many,CASSWGALAGFLYQPQHF,TGTGCCAGCAGTTGGGGGGCCCTGGCAGGGTTTCTTTATCAGCCCCAGCATTTT
TRBV20-1,TRBJ1-2,TRBD1,NA,CSARDRGAGYTF,TGCAGTGCTAGGGACAGGGGCGCGGGCTACACCTTC
TRBV28,TRBJ2-7,TRBD1,many,CASATGADYEQYF,TGTGCCAGCGCAACAGGGGCTGACTACGAGCAGTACTTC
TRBV19,TRBJ1-5,TRBD1,NA,CASSRLDRVGNQPQHF,TGTGCCAGTAGTAGATTAGACAGGGTGGGCAATCAGCCCCAGCATTTT
TRBV2,TRBJ1-2,NA,many,CASSEARNSKGGNYGYTF,TGTGCCAGCAGTGAAGCCAGGAACAGTAAAGGGGGTAACTATGGCTACACCTTC
TRBV28,TRBJ2-5,TRBD1,many,CASSLTGASRTQYF,TGTGCCAGCAGTTTGACAGGGGCCTCTAGAACCCAGTACTTC
TRBV2,TRBJ1-1,NA,many,CASILGRGNTEAFF,TGTGCCAGCATTTTAGGCAGGGGAAACACTGAAGCTTTCTTT
TRBV2,TRBJ2-7,NA,many,CASSEGGSYEQYF,TGTGCCAGCAGTGAGGGGGGCTCCTACGAGCAGTACTTC
TRBV10-3,TRBJ2-2,TRBD2,few,CAISPRSGAAGELFF,TGTGCCATCAGTCCTCGTAGCGGGGCGGCCGGGGAGCTGTTTTTT
TRBV12-3/TRBV12-4,TRBJ1-2,NA,few,CASSLGRVPYGYTF,TGTGCCAGCAGTTTAGGAAGGGTCCCCTATGGCTACACCTTC
TRBV28,TRBJ1-1,NA,many,CASSPLLVTEAFF,TGTGCCAGCAGCCCACTATTGGTCACTGAAGCTTTCTTT
TRBV28,TRBJ1-6,NA,NA,CASSFSIPSSYNSPLHF,TGTGCCAGCAGTTTTTCGATCCCGAGCTCCTATAATTCACCCCTCCACTTT
TRBV28,TRBJ2-1,NA,NA,CASSFPQTGGYNEQFF,TGTGCCAGCAGCTTTCCCCAGACCGGAGGGTACAATGAGCAGTTCTTC
TRBV12-5,TRBJ1-2,NA,many,CASGREQGNYGYTF,TGTGCTAGTGGCCGAGAACAGGGAAACTATGGCTACACCTTC
TRBV20-1,TRBJ2-3,TRBD2,NA,CSALTSGKADTQYF,TGCAGTGCTCTGACTAGCGGGAAAGCAGATACGCAGTATTTT
TRBV12-3/TRBV12-4,TRBJ1-5,NA,many,CASTLIPEPQHF,TGTGCCAGCACGCTCATCCCAGAGCCCCAGCATTTT
TRBV29-1,TRBJ2-2,TRBD1,few,CSQTGCPGELFF,TGCAGCCAGACAGGGTGCCCCGGGGAGCTGTTTTTT
TRBV4-2,TRBJ1-1,TRBD1,few,CASSSRTGRNTEAFF,TGTGCCAGCAGCTCAAGGACAGGGAGGAACACTGAAGCTTTCTTT
TRBV11-2,TRBJ1-1,TRBD1,few,CASSLDPDRAAFF,TGTGCCAGCAGCTTAGATCCGGACAGGGCAGCTTTCTTT
TRBV4-3,TRBJ1-1,NA,few,CASSQEGWDWSTEAFF,TGCGCCAGCAGCCAAGAAGGGTGGGATTGGAGCACTGAAGCTTTCTTT
TRBV15,TRBJ1-2,NA,NA,CATSRDSAATF,TGTGCCACCAGCAGAGATTCGGCGGCCACCTTC
TRBV5-4,TRBJ2-5,TRBD1,many,CASSLGGQGGFQETQYF,TGTGCCAGCAGCTTGGGCGGACAGGGTGGGTTCCAAGAGACCCAGTACTTC